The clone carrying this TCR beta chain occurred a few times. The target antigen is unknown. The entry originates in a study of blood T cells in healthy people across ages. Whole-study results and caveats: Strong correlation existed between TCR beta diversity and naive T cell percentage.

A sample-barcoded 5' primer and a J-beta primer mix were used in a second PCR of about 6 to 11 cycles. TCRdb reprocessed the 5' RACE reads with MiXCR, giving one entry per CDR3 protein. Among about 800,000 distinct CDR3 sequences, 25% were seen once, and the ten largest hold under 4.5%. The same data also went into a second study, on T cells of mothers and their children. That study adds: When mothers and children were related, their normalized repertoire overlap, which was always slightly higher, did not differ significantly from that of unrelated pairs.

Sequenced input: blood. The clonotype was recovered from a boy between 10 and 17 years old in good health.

CDR3 residues: CASSGIGEGHPTQETQYF. The DNA for the CDR3 is TGTGCCAGCAGCGGTATAGGCGAGGGACATCCAACGCAAGAGACCCAGTACTTC. The chain is built from TRBV11-2 and TRBJ2-5; perhaps TRBD1 as D (6 bases). The CDR3 is 18 amino acids. The V end lost 5 bases, the J end lost 2 bases, and 24 bases lay between the germline ends. CDR1 is SGHAT and CDR2 is FQNNGV in the germline V gene.